This TCR beta chain was observed in a study of blood T cell repertoires in COVID-19. Sequencing used immunoSEQ multiplex PCR; TCRdb keeps in-frame clones, though not all of them. The sample has under 170,000 clones, roughly 80% seen once. The receptor was isolated from a man between 70 and 80 years old with acute or convalescent COVID-19. Sequenced input: peripheral blood.

CDR3 bases: TGCGCCAGCAGTGATGGCAGGGCGGATGGCTACACCTTC. Its protein is CASSDGRADGYTF. The chain couples TRBV10-2 to TRBJ1-2; tentative D call: TRBD1 (5 bases). The CDR3 runs to 13 residues. Germline loops: CDR1 WSHSY, CDR2 SAAADI. V was shortened by 3 bases and J by 6 bases, with 11 bases between the two germline ends.